A selection of T cell receptor beta chains follows, all from one sample in a study of T cells in Graves' hyperthyroidism and ophthalmopathy. TCRdb analysed the multiplex PCR reads with MiXCR anew, one entry per CDR3 protein. The sample holds about 52,000 distinct CDR3 sequences, under 50% seen once. Sequencing was done on a sample of blood. Receptors were obtained from a woman aged 50 to 65 with Graves' ophthalmopathy. CDR3s include the opening cysteine and the closing phenylalanine or tryptophan. D genes are given only for firm matches. Clone size is not always given. Where it is, it says once, few, many or a class for expanded clones.

clone_size,v_call,d_call,j_call,cdr3_aa,cdr3_nt
.,TRBV20-1,.,TRBJ1-1,CSASDGSGVTEAFF,TGCAGTGCTAGTGATGGTTCAGGGGTGACTGAAGCTTTCTTT
.,TRBV7-9,TRBD2,TRBJ2-3,CASSRAGASRDTQYF,TGTGCCAGCAGCCGAGCGGGGGCGAGCAGGGATACGCAGTATTTT
.,TRBV5-4,.,TRBJ1-6,CASSLDRYNSPLHF,TGTGCCAGCAGCCTAGACAGATATAATTCACCCCTCCACTTT
.,TRBV20-1,TRBD2,TRBJ2-1,CSASGGAKGYNEQFF,TGCAGTGCTAGCGGGGGGGCCAAGGGCTACAATGAGCAGTTCTTC
many,TRBV5-8,.,TRBJ1-1,CASSWTRDNTEAFF,TGTGCCAGCAGCTGGACAAGGGATAACACTGAAGCTTTCTTT
.,TRBV5-1,TRBD2,TRBJ2-7,CASSLVGTGGAYEQYF,TGCGCCAGCAGTTTGGTGGGGACGGGGGGGGCCTACGAGCAGTACTTC
.,TRBV20-1,.,TRBJ2-5,CSARETFEPQYF,TGCAGTGCTAGAGAGACTTTTGAGCCCCAGTACTTC
.,TRBV19,.,TRBJ1-3,CASVSPSGNTIYF,TGTGCCAGTGTCTCTCCCTCTGGAAACACCATATATTTT
.,TRBV10-1,TRBD2,TRBJ2-7,CASSEREGYEQYF,TGCGCCAGCAGTGAGCGGGAGGGCTACGAGCAGTACTTC
medium-sized,TRBV15,.,TRBJ2-7,CATSRGLGYEQYF,TGTGCCACCAGCAGAGGGTTGGGGTACGAGCAGTACTTC
many,TRBV6-2/TRBV6-3,.,TRBJ2-1,CASSYSLGEQFF,TGTGCCAGCAGTTACTCCCTCGGTGAGCAGTTCTTC
many,TRBV29-1,.,TRBJ2-3,CSVAPGSQDTQYF,TGCAGCGTTGCCCCGGGTTCCCAAGATACGCAGTATTTT
.,TRBV5-1,.,TRBJ2-2,CASSSDERELFF,TGCGCCAGCAGCTCGGACGAGCGGGAGCTGTTTTTT
.,TRBV7-3,.,TRBJ1-2,CASSLIDGYTF,TGTGCCAGCAGCTTAATTGATGGCTACACCTTC
.,TRBV5-1,.,TRBJ1-2,CASSYARGAYTF,TGCGCCAGCAGCTACGCACGTGGAGCGTATACCTTC
.,TRBV7-9,TRBD1,TRBJ1-6,CASSRDRGVRNSPLHF,TGTGCCAGCAGCAGGGACAGGGGAGTGAGGAATTCACCCCTCCACTTT
medium-sized,TRBV2,TRBD2,TRBJ2-5,CASLHRTSVETQYF,TGTGCCAGTCTGCATCGGACTAGCGTGGAGACCCAGTACTTC
many,TRBV5-1,TRBD1,TRBJ2-5,CASSPGQEQETQYF,TGCGCCAGCAGCCCGGGACAGGAACAAGAGACCCAGTACTTC
.,TRBV12-5,.,TRBJ1-4,CASGSSGRNEKLFF,TGTGCTAGTGGTTCCTCGGGGCGCAATGAAAAACTGTTTTTT
many,TRBV6-1,.,TRBJ2-7,CASRKFIDRKPYEQYF,TGTGCCAGCAGGAAATTCATCGACAGGAAACCCTACGAGCAGTACTTC
many,TRBV5-8,TRBD1,TRBJ2-5,CASSSPGQGLETQYF,TGTGCCAGCAGCTCCCCGGGACAGGGTCTAGAGACCCAGTACTTC
few,TRBV29-1,.,TRBJ1-1,CSVASGRMTAFF,TGCAGCGTTGCTAGTGGACGGATGACAGCTTTCTTT
.,TRBV3-1,.,TRBJ2-2,CASSQVWDTGELFF,TGTGCCAGCAGCCAAGTTTGGGACACCGGGGAGCTGTTTTTT
many,TRBV7-8,TRBD2,TRBJ2-1,CASSPGLAGFNEQFF,TGTGCCAGCAGCCCCGGACTAGCGGGGTTCAATGAGCAGTTCTTC
.,TRBV10-3,TRBD2,TRBJ2-1,CAISLAGGLAGDGQFF,TGTGCCATCAGTCTTGCAGGGGGACTAGCGGGAGATGGGCAGTTCTTC
few,TRBV9,TRBD2,TRBJ2-3,CASSASGGAGADTQYF,TGTGCCAGCAGTGCTAGCGGGGGGGCCGGGGCAGATACGCAGTATTTT
.,TRBV2,.,TRBJ2-4,CTTLGPGNIQYF,TGTACCACCCTAGGACCTGGGAACATTCAGTATTTC
few,TRBV7-6,.,TRBJ1-3,CASSPQGNTIYF,TGTGCCAGCAGCCCCCAGGGGAACACCATATATTTT
few,TRBV28,.,TRBJ1-2,CASSFNGQSYGYTF,TGTGCCAGCAGTTTTAACGGACAATCCTATGGCTACACCTTC
many,TRBV4-1,.,TRBJ2-7,CASSQEEARTPTYEQYF,TGCGCCAGCAGCCAAGAGGAGGCCCGGACACCAACCTACGAGCAGTACTTC
.,TRBV5-1,TRBD1,TRBJ2-1,CASSSGATGAGGEQFF,TGCGCCAGCAGCTCTGGAGCTACAGGGGCTGGAGGTGAGCAGTTCTTC
.,TRBV15,TRBD2,TRBJ2-7,CATSSGRAADEQYF,TGTGCCACCAGCAGCGGGAGGGCGGCCGACGAGCAGTACTTC
many,TRBV6-6,TRBD2,TRBJ2-3,CASTSGTDTQYF,TGTGCCAGCACTAGCGGGACAGATACGCAGTATTTT
many,TRBV6-6,TRBD2,TRBJ2-1,CASREGGSSFNEQFF,TGTGCCAGCAGGGAAGGCGGGAGCAGCTTCAATGAGCAGTTCTTC
.,TRBV10-2,TRBD1,TRBJ2-7,CASTTGAEQYF,TGCGCCAGCACGACAGGGGCCGAGCAGTACTTC
.,TRBV10-3,.,TRBJ1-5,CAISESGRQETQHF,TGTGCCATCAGTGAGTCGGGCAGGCAAGAGACCCAGCATTTT
.,TRBV24-1,TRBD1,TRBJ2-1,CASSHPTGGVYNEQFF,TGTGCCAGCAGCCATCCCACAGGGGGCGTCTACAATGAGCAGTTCTTC
medium-sized,TRBV15,.,TRBJ2-3,CATSRGVVLGKDTQYF,TGTGCCACCAGCAGAGGGGTAGTCTTGGGGAAAGATACGCAGTATTTT
many,TRBV20-1,TRBD2,TRBJ2-1,CSARRTSGSGEQFF,TGCAGTGCTAGGAGGACTAGCGGGAGCGGTGAGCAGTTCTTC
many,TRBV7-9,.,TRBJ1-5,CASSLGGNNQPQHF,TGTGCCAGCAGCTTAGGGGGGAACAATCAGCCCCAGCATTTT
.,TRBV20-1,.,TRBJ2-5,CSASGGGAETQYF,TGCAGTGCTAGTGGCGGGGGCGCGGAGACCCAGTACTTC
few,TRBV3-1,.,TRBJ1-4,CASSQDPTTVNEKLFF,TGTGCCAGCAGCCAAGATCCCACCACGGTGAATGAAAAACTGTTTTTT
many,TRBV7-9,TRBD2,TRBJ2-3,CASNPGLALSDTQYF,TGTGCCAGCAACCCGGGACTAGCGTTGTCAGATACGCAGTATTTT
many,TRBV3-2,.,TRBJ2-7,CASSPRDRGVRYF,TGTGCCAGCAGCCCCCGGGACAGGGGCGTACGGTACTTC
.,TRBV20-1,TRBD2,TRBJ2-1,CSAGRGLAGGNEQFF,TGCAGTGCTGGCAGGGGACTAGCGGGGGGCAATGAGCAGTTCTTC
many,TRBV2,.,TRBJ2-1,CASSPGQDYYNEQFF,TGTGCCAGCAGTCCGGGACAAGATTATTACAATGAGCAGTTCTTC
.,TRBV20-1,TRBD1,TRBJ1-5,CSARRGTGSNQPQHF,TGCAGTGCTCGAAGGGGGACAGGGTCTAATCAGCCCCAGCATTTT
medium-sized,TRBV2,.,TRBJ2-7,CASSELALEQYF,TGTGCCAGCAGTGAACTAGCGCTCGAGCAGTACTTC
.,TRBV6-5,TRBD1,TRBJ1-6,CASSYSTPGQGTSPLHF,TGTGCCAGCAGTTACTCGACTCCGGGACAGGGGACTTCACCCCTCCACTTT
.,TRBV14,.,TRBJ2-7,CASSLVSRTYEQYF,TGTGCCAGCAGCTTAGTCTCGAGGACCTACGAGCAGTACTTC
.,TRBV7-2,TRBD2,TRBJ2-7,CASSLVSGGPASYEQYF,TGTGCCAGCAGCTTAGTGTCGGGGGGACCCGCCTCCTACGAGCAGTACTTC
.,TRBV9,.,TRBJ1-5,CASSGQLAGNEPQHF,TGTGCCAGCAGCGGACAACTAGCGGGCAATGAGCCCCAGCATTTT
many,TRBV6-1,.,TRBJ1-5,CASSRQDYNQPQHF,TGTGCCAGCAGTAGACAGGACTACAATCAGCCCCAGCATTTT
many,TRBV5-6,TRBD1,TRBJ1-2,CASSQQGAPGYTF,TGTGCCAGCAGTCAACAGGGGGCGCCGGGCTACACCTTC